Listed below are T cell receptor beta chains from one sample, sequenced in a study of blood T cell repertoires in COVID-19. Produced via immunoSEQ multiplex PCR; TCRdb's table is partial and in-frame only. The sample shows about 88,000 clones, around 88% of them seen only once. Sequencing input: peripheral blood. These receptors all stem from a woman aged 55-69 years with COVID-19, enrolled during active disease. The CDR3 runs from the conserved cysteine through the conserved F or W. D genes are given only for firm matches. Clone size, where shown, is once, few, many, or a class for clones that have expanded.

J gene,V gene,D gene,clone size,CDR3 protein,CDR3 DNA
TRBJ1-5,TRBV12-5,TRBD1,.,CASGPGQGSNQPQHF,TGTGCTAGTGGTCCCGGACAGGGGAGCAATCAGCCCCAGCATTTT
TRBJ2-7,TRBV4-2,.,.,CASSQEIGGRHEQYF,TGTGCCAGCAGCCAAGAAATCGGGGGGCGTCACGAGCAGTACTTC
TRBJ1-2,TRBV19,.,.,CASSMSSYGYTF,TGTGCCAGTAGTATGTCCTCCTATGGCTACACCTTC
TRBJ2-5,TRBV5-6,TRBD1,.,CATTRRGQGKETQYF,TGTGCCACAACACGGAGGGGACAGGGGAAAGAGACCCAGTACTTC
TRBJ2-2,TRBV10-3,TRBD1,.,CAISESSGRGRGTGELFF,TGTGCCATCAGTGAGTCGTCGGGCAGGGGGCGAGGCACCGGGGAGCTGTTTTTT
TRBJ1-2,TRBV9,.,.,CASRETGNGYTF,TGTGCCAGCAGAGAGACAGGAAATGGCTACACCTTC
TRBJ2-3,TRBV19,.,.,CASSIMGLADTQYF,TGTGCCAGTAGTATTATGGGCTTGGCAGATACGCAGTATTTT
TRBJ1-2,TRBV27,TRBD1,.,CASSLWATGGTGPNYGYTF,TGTGCCAGCAGTTTATGGGCGACAGGGGGCACTGGGCCGAACTATGGCTACACCTTC
TRBJ1-1,TRBV11-2,.,.,CASSFTGQMNTEAFF,TGTGCCAGCAGCTTTACGGGACAAATGAACACTGAAGCTTTCTTT
TRBJ1-5,TRBV6-6,TRBD1,.,CASSPTGDQPQHF,TGTGCCAGCAGCCCCACAGGGGATCAGCCCCAGCATTTT
TRBJ1-6,TRBV25-1,.,.,CASSEFAGRDNSPLHF,TGTGCCAGCAGTGAATTTGCCGGGCGGGATAATTCACCCCTCCACTTT
TRBJ2-7,TRBV2,.,.,CASSVSETQYF,TGTGCCAGCAGTGTTAGCGAAACGCAGTACTTC
TRBJ2-3,TRBV11-2,.,few,CASSPGGSDADTQYF,TGTGCCAGCAGCCCCGGGGGTAGCGACGCAGATACGCAGTATTTT
TRBJ1-2,TRBV12-3/TRBV12-4,.,.,CASSSGYGYTF,TGTGCCAGCAGTTCCGGTTATGGCTACACCTTC
TRBJ2-7,TRBV6-5,TRBD1,.,CATQGQGTYEQYF,TGTGCCACCCAGGGACAGGGCACCTACGAGCAGTACTTC
TRBJ1-2,TRBV7-2,TRBD1,once,CASSSDRVYGYTF,TGTGCCAGCAGCTCGGACAGGGTATATGGCTACACCTTC